Detailed here is one T cell receptor beta chain. The sample belongs to a study of blood T cell repertoires in COVID-19. Study in general: Some COVID-19 samples were acute and others convalescent; all came from the United States, Italy and Spain.

Clones were read by immunoSEQ multiplex PCR, and TCRdb kept only the in-frame ones, dropping some. This table has 50,000 or so clones, around 84% appearing once. CDR3 length equals 15 residues. Trimming pared 5 bases from V and 5 bases from J, leaving 15 bases between. Germline values: CDR1 PRHDT, CDR2 FYEKMQ (reference sequence). Sequencing was done on a sample of peripheral blood. This clonotype originated in a man in his forties or fifties with acute or convalescent COVID-19. The V call is TRBV13, the J call TRBJ1-4, with D perhaps TRBD1 (5 bases). CDR3 in amino acids: CASSILQERNEKLFF. The CDR3 nucleotides read TGTGCCAGCAGCATTCTACAGGAAAGGAATGAAAAACTGTTTTTT.